This T cell receptor (beta chain) originates from a study of OX40 agonist ivuxolimab in advanced cancers. This CDR3 region has 16 residues. V was pared by 2 bases and J by 0 bases, with 5 bases of the junction left unmatched. Per germline, CDR1 SGHKS and CDR2 YYEKEE (reference sequence). A note on this clone: Its antigen is undetermined.

General observations from the study: Compared with others, partial responders at 0.1-3.0 mg/kg displayed clonal expansion among the lowest.

Repertoires were generated with immunoSEQ multiplex PCR, while TCRdb's copy carries only in-frame clones and drops some. The table has 75,000 or so clones, approximately 84% seen once. V usage is TRBV5-5 and J usage is TRBJ2-7; 10 bases fit TRBD1. Here the sequenced sample was CD4+ or CD8+ T cells sorted from blood, taken in a trial of the OX40 agonist ivuxolimab. This receptor was obtained from an adult with an advanced solid tumor such as melanoma, head and neck, liver or kidney cancer. The DNA for the CDR3 is TGTGCCAGCAGCTTTGACGACAGGGGGCCCTCCTACGAGCAGTACTTC. This codes for CASSFDDRGPSYEQYF. Based on the CDR3 plus reference TRBV5-5 and TRBJ2-7, the full variable domain is DAGVTQSPTHLIKTRGQQVTLRCSPISGHKSVSWYQQVLGQGPQFIFQYYEKEERGRGNFPDRFSARQFPNYSSELNVNALLLGDSALYLCASSFDDRGPSYEQYFGPGTRLTVT.